This TCR beta chain stems from a study of shared clonotypes between healthy human individuals. Findings and limits, study-wide: Sorted-subset sequencing was shown by rarefaction to be incomplete despite large depth. Some naive CD4 clonotypes, around 5%, turned up in common across a handful of donors.

Terminally differentiated effector memory CD45RA+ cells were left out of the naive CD8 fraction, which was CD45RO-negative and positively selected for CCR7. This CDR3 has 12 residues. CDR1 is SEHNR and CDR2 is FQNEAQ in the germline V gene (reference sequence). Trimming removed 3 bases at V and 6 bases at J, with 8 bases between. Method: immunoSEQ multiplex PCR; TCRdb's copy keeps in-frame clones and lacks some. There are about 2.2 million clones in the sample; 93% occur only once, and 1.5% to 2% lies in the top ten. The table lists this clone with a few counts. Its antigen is undetermined. This clonotype originated in a man aged 18 to 29 in good health. Some clones in this sample may be carry-over from other donors' samples. The chain uses TRBV7-9 and TRBJ1-1, with unresolved D. The sequenced material came from naive CD8+ T cells from PBMCs. DNA for the CDR3: TGTGCCAGCAGCTTTGACAACTCTGAAGCTTTCTTT. Its translation: CASSFDNSEAFF.